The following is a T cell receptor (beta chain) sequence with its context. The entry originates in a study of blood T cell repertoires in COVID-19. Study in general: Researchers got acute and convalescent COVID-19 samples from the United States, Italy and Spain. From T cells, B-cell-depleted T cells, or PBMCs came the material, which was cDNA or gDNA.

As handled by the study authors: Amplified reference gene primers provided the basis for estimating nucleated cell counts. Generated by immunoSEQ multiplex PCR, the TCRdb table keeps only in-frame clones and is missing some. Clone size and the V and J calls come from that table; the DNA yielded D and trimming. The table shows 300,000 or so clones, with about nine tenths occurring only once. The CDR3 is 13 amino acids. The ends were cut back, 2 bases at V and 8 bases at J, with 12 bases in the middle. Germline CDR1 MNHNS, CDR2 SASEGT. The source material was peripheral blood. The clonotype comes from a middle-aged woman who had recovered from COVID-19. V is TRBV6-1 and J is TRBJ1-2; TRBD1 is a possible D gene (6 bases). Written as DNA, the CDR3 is TGTGCCAGCAGTGAACGGACAGTAAACGGCTACACCTTC. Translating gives CASSERTVNGYTF.